These 9 T cell receptor beta chains originate from one sample sequenced in a study of blood T cell repertoires in COVID-19. TCRdb keeps only in-frame clones here, not all; method: immunoSEQ multiplex PCR. Among 95,000 to 150,000 clones listed, 80% to 90% were seen once. Sequencing input: peripheral blood. These receptors were collected from a man aged 40-50 years with acute or convalescent COVID-19.

J is TRBJ1-2 and V is TRBV6-5, with 7 nucleotides matching TRBD1. V dropped 5 bases and J dropped 6; count of bases not matched to a gene: 6. This CDR3 has 13 amino acids. Germline assignment: CDR1 MNHEY and CDR2 SVGAGI. The CDR3 coding sequence is TGTGCCAGCAGTACTCGACAGGGTGATGGCTACACCTTC. Encoded protein: CASSTRQGDGYTF.

This rearrangement joins TRBV10-3 to TRBJ1-4; D gene unclear. The CDR3 is made up of 13 amino acids. Germline V lookup: CDR1 ENHRY, CDR2 SYGVKD. V lost 4 bases to trimming and J lost 1 base, with 4 bases between them. This chain's CDR3 is CAISAVTNEKLFF. The DNA of the CDR3 is TGTGCCATCAGTGCTGTAACTAATGAAAAACTGTTTTTT.

The chain is built from TRBV5-6 and TRBJ2-2; 7 positions agree with TRBD2. Germline CDR1 SGHDT, CDR2 YYEEEE. CDR3 length: 14 amino acids. V trimming: 3 bases; J trimming: 8 bases; junction bases outside the gene matches: 7. In DNA, the CDR3 is TGTGCCAGCAGCTCGGTGGGAGGGCGAGGGGAGCTGTTTTTT. This translates into CASSSVGGRGELFF.

The chain joins TRBV30 to TRBJ1-6, with D possibly TRBD1 on 5 matching bases. The CDR3 covers 11 residues. Germline CDR1 reads GTSNPN; CDR2 reads SVGIG (reference sequence). V lost 5 bases to trimming and J lost 9 bases, with 8 bases between them. The CDR3 DNA follows: TGTGCCTGGGGGGGAGGTTCACCCCTCCACTTT. It translates to CAWGGGSPLHF.

This clone was detected a few times. The V gene is TRBV28, the J gene TRBJ1-3, with D perhaps matching TRBD1 (5 bases). The length of the CDR3 is 13 residues. V was pared by 8 bases and J by 0 bases, with 8 bases between. Germline CDR1 MDHEN, CDR2 SYDVKM. The CDR3 here is CASYTGSGNTIYF. The CDR3 DNA sequence: TGTGCCAGCTATACAGGCTCTGGAAACACCATATATTTT. The complete variable domain, with remaining parts taken from reference TRBV28 and TRBJ1-3, reads DVKVTQSSRYLVKRTGEKVFLECVQDMDHENMFWYRQDPGLGLRLIYFSYDVKMKEKGDIPEGYSVSREKKERFSLILESASTNQTSMYLCASYTGSGNTIYFGEGSWLTVV.

This chain connects TRBV12-3 or TRBV12-4 to TRBJ2-1, with D perhaps matching TRBD2 (5 bases). The ends were cut back, 3 bases at V and 6 bases at J, with 9 bases in the middle. The CDR3 spans 13 residues. The chain's CDR3 is CASSFGLRNEQFF. In DNA, the CDR3 is TGTGCCAGCAGTTTTGGACTCCGCAATGAGCAGTTCTTC.

This CDR3 reads CASSEEESNQPQHF. The CDR3 DNA reads TGTGCCAGCAGTGAAGAGGAGAGTAATCAGCCCCAGCATTTT. This chain uses TRBV25-1 with TRBJ1-5; D not resolved. Germline lookup yields CDR1 MGHDK and CDR2 SYGVNS. The CDR3 runs to 14 residues. The germline V and J ends were trimmed by 2 bases and 4 bases, with 9 bases remaining between them.

The chain is built from TRBV24-1 and TRBJ1-5; no clear D gene. The CDR3 contains 16 residues. Trimming took 6 bases from V and 5 from J, leaving 19 bases between them. Per germline, CDR1 KGHDR and CDR2 SFDVKD. The CDR3 region has the DNA TGTGCCACCAGTCCTCATACCGACAACTCTTATCAGCCCCAGCATTTT. Protein: CATSPHTDNSYQPQHF.

The chain links TRBV27 to TRBJ2-2; no reliable D call. Trimming removed 5 bases at V and 3 bases at J, with 10 bases between. The length of the CDR3 is 14 residues. Germline CDR1 MNHEY, CDR2 SMNVEV (reference sequence). This CDR3 reads CASSPHRDTGELFF. The CDR3, as DNA: TGTGCCAGCAGTCCCCACCGGGACACCGGGGAGCTGTTTTTT.